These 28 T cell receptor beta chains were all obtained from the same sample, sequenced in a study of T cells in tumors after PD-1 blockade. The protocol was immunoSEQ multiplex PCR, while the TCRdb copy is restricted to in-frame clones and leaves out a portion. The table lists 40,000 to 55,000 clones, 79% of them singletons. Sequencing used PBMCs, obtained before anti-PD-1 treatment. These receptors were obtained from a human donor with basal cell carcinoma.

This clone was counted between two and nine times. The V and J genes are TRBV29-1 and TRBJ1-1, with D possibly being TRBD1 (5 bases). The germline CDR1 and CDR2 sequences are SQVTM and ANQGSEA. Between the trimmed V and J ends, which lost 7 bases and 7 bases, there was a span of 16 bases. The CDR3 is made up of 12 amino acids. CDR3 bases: TGCAGCGGCTTCGGGGGGAAGGGTGAAGCTTTCTTT. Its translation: CSGFGGKGEAFF. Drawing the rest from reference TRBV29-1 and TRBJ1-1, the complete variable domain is SAVISQKPSRDICQRGTSLTIQCQVDSQVTMMFWYRQQPGQSLTLIATANQGSEATYESGFVIDKFPISRPNLTFSTLTVSNMSPEDSSIYLCSGFGGKGEAFFGQGTRLTVV.

The CDR3 spells CSVDQTPGANVLTF. In DNA, the CDR3 is TGCAGCGTTGATCAGACACCTGGGGCCAACGTCCTGACTTTC. The gene calls are TRBV29-1 and TRBJ2-6; D is uncertain. Germline values: CDR1 SQVTM, CDR2 ANQGSEA. V dropped 3 bases and J dropped 2 bases, with 8 bases sitting between them. The CDR3 consists of 14 residues.

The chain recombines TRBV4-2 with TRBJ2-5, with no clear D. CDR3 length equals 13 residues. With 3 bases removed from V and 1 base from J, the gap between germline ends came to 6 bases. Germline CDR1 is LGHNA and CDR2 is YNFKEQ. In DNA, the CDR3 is TGTGCCAGCAGCCAGACCGGCCAAGAGACCCAGTACTTC. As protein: CASSQTGQETQYF.

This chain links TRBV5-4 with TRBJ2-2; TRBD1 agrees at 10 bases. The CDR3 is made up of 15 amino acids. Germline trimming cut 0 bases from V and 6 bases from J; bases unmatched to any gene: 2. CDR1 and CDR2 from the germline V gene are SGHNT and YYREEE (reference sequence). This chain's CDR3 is CASSLAGTGAGELFF. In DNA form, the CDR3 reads TGTGCCAGCAGCTTGGCCGGGACAGGGGCCGGGGAGCTGTTTTTT.

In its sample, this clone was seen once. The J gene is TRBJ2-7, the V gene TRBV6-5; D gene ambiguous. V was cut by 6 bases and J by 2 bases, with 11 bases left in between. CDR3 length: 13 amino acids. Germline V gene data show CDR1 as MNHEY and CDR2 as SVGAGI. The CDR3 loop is CASSPSRAYEQYF. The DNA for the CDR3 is TGTGCCAGCAGCCCATCAAGAGCCTACGAGCAGTACTTC.

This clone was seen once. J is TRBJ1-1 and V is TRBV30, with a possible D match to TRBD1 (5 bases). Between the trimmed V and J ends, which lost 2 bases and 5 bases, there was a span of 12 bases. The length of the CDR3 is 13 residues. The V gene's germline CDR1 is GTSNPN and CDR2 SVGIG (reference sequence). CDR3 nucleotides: TGTGCCTGGAGTTTGGCGAGGGGAACTGAAGCTTTCTTT. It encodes CAWSLARGTEAFF. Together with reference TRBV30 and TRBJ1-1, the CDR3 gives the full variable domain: SQTIHQWPATLVQPVGSPLSLECTVEGTSNPNLYWYRQAAGRGLQLLFYSVGIGQISSEVPQNLSASRPQDRQFILSSKKLLLSDSGFYLCAWSLARGTEAFFGQGTRLTVV.

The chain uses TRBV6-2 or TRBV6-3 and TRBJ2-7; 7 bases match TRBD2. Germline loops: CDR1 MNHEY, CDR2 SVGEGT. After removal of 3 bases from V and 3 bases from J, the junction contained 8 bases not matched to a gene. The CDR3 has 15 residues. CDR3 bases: TGTGCCAGCAGTTATACCGGGACTAACTTCTACGAGCAGTACTTC. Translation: CASSYTGTNFYEQYF.

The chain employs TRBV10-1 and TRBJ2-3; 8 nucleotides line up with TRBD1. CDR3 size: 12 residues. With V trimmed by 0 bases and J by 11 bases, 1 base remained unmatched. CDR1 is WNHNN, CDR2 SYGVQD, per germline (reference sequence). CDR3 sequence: CASSESGTGQYF. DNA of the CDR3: TGCGCCAGCAGTGAGTCGGGGACAGGGCAGTATTTT.

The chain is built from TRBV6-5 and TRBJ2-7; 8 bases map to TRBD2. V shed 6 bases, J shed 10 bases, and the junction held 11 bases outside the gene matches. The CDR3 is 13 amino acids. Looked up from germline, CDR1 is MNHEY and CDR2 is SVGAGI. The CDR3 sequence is CASRAPSGPPQYF. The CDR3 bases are TGTGCCAGCAGAGCACCTAGCGGGCCCCCCCAGTACTTC.

The CDR3 here is CASSLAGTLTGELFF. CDR3 coding DNA: TGTGCCAGCAGCTTGGCCGGGACTCTAACCGGGGAGCTGTTTTTT. J is TRBJ2-2 and V is TRBV5-5, with D possibly being TRBD2 (6 bases). The CDR3 has 15 residues. The germline CDR1 and CDR2 sequences are SGHKS and YYEKEE (reference sequence). The V gene lost 0 bases and the J gene lost 5 bases, with 11 bases spanning the gap.

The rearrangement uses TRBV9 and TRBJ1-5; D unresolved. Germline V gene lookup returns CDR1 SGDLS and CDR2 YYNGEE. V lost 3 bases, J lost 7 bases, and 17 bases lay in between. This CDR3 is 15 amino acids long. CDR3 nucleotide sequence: TGTGCCAGCAGCGAGGACGGTCAACTCTGGCAGCCCCAGCATTTT. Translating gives CASSEDGQLWQPQHF.

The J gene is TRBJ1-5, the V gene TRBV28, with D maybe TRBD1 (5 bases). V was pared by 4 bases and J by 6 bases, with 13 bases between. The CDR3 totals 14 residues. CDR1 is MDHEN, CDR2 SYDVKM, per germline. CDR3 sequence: CASSSQGISQPQHF. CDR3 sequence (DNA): TGTGCCAGCAGTTCTCAGGGTATTAGTCAGCCCCAGCATTTT.

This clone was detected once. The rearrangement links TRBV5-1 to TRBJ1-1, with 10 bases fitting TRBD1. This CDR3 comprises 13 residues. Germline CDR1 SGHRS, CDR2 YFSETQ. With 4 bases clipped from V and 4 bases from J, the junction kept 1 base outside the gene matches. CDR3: CASSDRGPTEAFF. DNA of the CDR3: TGCGCCAGCAGCGACAGGGGGCCCACTGAAGCTTTCTTT.

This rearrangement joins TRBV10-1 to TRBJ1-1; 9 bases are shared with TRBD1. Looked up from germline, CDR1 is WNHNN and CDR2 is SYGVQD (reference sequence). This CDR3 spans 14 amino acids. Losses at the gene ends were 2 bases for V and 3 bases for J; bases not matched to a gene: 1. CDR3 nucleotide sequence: TGCGCCAGCAGTGAGGGGACAGGGTACACTGAAGCTTTCTTT. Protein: CASSEGTGYTEAFF.

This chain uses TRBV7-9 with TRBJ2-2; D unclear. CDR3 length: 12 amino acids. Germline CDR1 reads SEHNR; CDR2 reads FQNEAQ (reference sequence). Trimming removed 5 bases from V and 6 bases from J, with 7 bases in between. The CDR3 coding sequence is TGTGCCAGCAGCCCAGTTCCCGGGGAGCTGTTTTTT. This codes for CASSPVPGELFF.

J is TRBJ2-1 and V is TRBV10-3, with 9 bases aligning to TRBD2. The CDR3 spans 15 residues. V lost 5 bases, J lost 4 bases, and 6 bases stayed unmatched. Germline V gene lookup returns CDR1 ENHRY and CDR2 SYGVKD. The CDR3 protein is CAISSASGMYNEQFF. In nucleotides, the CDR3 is TGTGCCATCAGTTCCGCTAGCGGGATGTACAATGAGCAGTTCTTC.

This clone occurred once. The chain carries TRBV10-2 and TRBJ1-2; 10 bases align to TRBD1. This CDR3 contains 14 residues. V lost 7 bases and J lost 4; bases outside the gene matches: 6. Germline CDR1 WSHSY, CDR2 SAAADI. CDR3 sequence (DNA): TGCGCCAGCAATGACAGGGGGCTTTTCTATGGCTACACCTTC. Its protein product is CASNDRGLFYGYTF.

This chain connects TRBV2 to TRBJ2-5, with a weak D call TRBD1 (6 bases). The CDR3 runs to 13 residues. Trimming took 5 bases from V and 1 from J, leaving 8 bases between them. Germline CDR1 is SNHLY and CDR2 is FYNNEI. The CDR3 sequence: CASSSDSQETQYF. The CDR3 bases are TGTGCCAGCAGTTCGGACAGCCAAGAGACCCAGTACTTC.

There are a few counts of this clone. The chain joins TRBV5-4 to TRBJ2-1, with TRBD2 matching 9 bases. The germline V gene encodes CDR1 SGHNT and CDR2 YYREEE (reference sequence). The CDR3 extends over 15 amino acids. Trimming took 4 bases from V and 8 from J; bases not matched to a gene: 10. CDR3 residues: CASSPVGGRAYEQFF. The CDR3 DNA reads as TGTGCCAGCAGCCCCGTAGGCGGGAGGGCCTATGAGCAGTTCTTC. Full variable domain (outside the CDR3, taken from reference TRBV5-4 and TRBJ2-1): ETGVTQSPTHLIKTRGQQVTLRCSSQSGHNTVSWYQQALGQGPQFIFQYYREEENGRGNFPPRFSGLQFPNYSSELNVNALELDDSALYLCASSPVGGRAYEQFFGPGTRLTVL.

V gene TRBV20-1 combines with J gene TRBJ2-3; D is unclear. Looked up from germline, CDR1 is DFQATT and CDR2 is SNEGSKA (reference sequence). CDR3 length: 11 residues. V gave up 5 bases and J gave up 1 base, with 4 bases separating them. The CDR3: CSAGGTDTQYF. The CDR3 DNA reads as TGCAGTGCTGGGGGCACAGATACGCAGTATTTT.

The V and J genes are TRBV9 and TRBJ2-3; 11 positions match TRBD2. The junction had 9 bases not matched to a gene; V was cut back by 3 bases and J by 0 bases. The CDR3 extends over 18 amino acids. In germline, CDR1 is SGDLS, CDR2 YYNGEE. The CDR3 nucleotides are TGTGCCAGCAGCGAAACTAGCGGGGGAAGACCTAGCACAGATACGCAGTATTTT. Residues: CASSETSGGRPSTDTQYF.

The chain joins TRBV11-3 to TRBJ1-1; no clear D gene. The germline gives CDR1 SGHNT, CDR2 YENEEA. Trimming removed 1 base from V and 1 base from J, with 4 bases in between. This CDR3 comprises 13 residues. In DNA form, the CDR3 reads TGTGCCAGCAGCTTAGCGACGAACACTGAAGCTTTCTTT. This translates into CASSLATNTEAFF. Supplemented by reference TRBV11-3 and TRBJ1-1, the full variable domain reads EAGVVQSPRYKIIEKKQPVAFWCNPISGHNTLYWYLQNLGQGPELLIRYENEEAVDDSQLPKDRFSAERLKGVDSTLKIQPAELGDSAVYLCASSLATNTEAFFGQGTRLTVV.

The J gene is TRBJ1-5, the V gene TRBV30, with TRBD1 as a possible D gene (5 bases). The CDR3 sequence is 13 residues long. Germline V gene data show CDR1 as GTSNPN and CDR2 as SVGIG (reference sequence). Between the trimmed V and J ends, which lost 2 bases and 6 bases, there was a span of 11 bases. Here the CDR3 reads CAWSMGGGQPQHF. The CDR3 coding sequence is TGTGCCTGGAGTATGGGGGGTGGTCAGCCCCAGCATTTT.

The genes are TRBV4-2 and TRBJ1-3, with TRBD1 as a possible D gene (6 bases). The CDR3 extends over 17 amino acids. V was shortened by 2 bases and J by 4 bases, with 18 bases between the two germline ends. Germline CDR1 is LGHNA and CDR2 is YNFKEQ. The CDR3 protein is CASSQQNDRLSGNTIYF. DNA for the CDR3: TGTGCCAGCAGCCAACAAAATGACAGGCTATCAGGAAACACCATATATTTT.

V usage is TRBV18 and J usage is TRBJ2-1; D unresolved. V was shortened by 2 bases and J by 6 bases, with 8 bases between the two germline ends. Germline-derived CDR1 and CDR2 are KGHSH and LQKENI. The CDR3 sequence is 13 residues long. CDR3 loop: CASSPTRGNEQFF. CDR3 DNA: TGTGCCAGCTCACCAACGCGCGGCAATGAGCAGTTCTTC.

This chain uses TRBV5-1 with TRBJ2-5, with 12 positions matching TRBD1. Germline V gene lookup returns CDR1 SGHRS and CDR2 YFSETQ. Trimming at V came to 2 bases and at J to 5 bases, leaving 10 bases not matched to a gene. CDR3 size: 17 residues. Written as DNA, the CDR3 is TGCGCCAGCAGCTTTCCCCGGGACAGGGGGCTAGAGGAGACCCAGTACTTC. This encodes CASSFPRDRGLEETQYF. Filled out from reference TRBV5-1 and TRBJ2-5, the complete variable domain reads KAGVTQTPRYLIKTRGQQVTLSCSPISGHRSVSWYQQTPGQGLQFLFEYFSETQRNKGNFPGRFSGRQFSNSRSEMNVSTLELGDSALYLCASSFPRDRGLEETQYFGPGTRLLVL.

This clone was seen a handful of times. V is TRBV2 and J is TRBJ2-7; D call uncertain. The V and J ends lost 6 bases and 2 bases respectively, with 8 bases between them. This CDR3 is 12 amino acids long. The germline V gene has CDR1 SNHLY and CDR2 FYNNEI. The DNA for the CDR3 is TGTGCCAGCAGCTTATTTACCTACGAGCAGTACTTC. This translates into CASSLFTYEQYF.

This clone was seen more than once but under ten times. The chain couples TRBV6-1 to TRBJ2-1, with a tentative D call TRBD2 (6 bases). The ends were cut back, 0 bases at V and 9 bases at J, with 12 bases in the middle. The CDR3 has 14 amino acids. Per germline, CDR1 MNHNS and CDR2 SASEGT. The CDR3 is CASSEAAGRGEQFF. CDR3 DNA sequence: TGTGCCAGCAGTGAAGCAGCAGGGCGGGGTGAGCAGTTCTTC.